This is a list of T cell receptor beta chains from one sample in a study of glioma-infiltrating T cells after dendritic cell vaccination. Measured with immunoSEQ multiplex PCR; TCRdb has only the in-frame clones, and not every one. The data show 72,000 or so clones, around 90% seen once. Here the sequenced sample was blood, taken after dendritic cell vaccination. The source of these receptors is a human donor with glioblastoma. The CDR3 runs from the conserved cysteine through the conserved F or W.

V gene	J gene	CDR3 protein
TRBV5-4	TRBJ2-3	CAAQGAGTDTQYF
TRBV5-1	TRBJ2-1	CASSLYLTAALDEQFF
TRBV10-3	TRBJ1-1	CAIRPTGTDNTEAFF
TRBV7-2	TRBJ2-3	CASSSAAGGLLSTDTQYF
TRBV14	TRBJ2-7	CASSQVPGQGYEQYF
TRBV6-5	TRBJ1-2	CASSYRDTYGYTF
TRBV2	TRBJ2-3	CASRGGGTSTDTQYF
TRBV28	TRBJ2-7	CASRVPLAGTYEQYF
TRBV7-6	TRBJ2-1	CASSSLVADNEQFF
TRBV5-4	TRBJ2-1	CASSPPGTSGSNEQFF
TRBV4-2	TRBJ2-1	CASSSQGGNEQFF
TRBV7-9	TRBJ1-5	CASSSTRTDNQPQHF
TRBV2	TRBJ2-7	CATKQVISYEQYF
TRBV18	TRBJ2-3	CASSLLTSFTDTQYF
TRBV12-5	TRBJ1-5	CASGLATPRGQPQHF
TRBV7-8	TRBJ1-6	CASSKIALAQSPLHF
TRBV5-1	TRBJ1-1	CASSVTGGSAEAFF
TRBV19	TRBJ1-2	CASSQQGHYGYTF
TRBV11-2	TRBJ2-7	CASSLAGGPSGEQYF
TRBV19	TRBJ2-3	CASQASGGTNTQYF
TRBV11-3	TRBJ2-3	CASSYSGGASDTQYF
TRBV5-4	TRBJ1-1	CASSFTGGAGTEAFF
TRBV10-3	TRBJ2-1	CAISQGYEQFF
TRBV18	TRBJ1-1	CASSLLPQGRTTEAFF
TRBV6-6	TRBJ1-3	CASSPGGEPGNTIYF
TRBV28	TRBJ1-5	CASRGTGNNQPQHF
TRBV10-3	TRBJ1-2	CAISDGDSPKLNYGYTF
TRBV11-2	TRBJ1-1	CASSSWTGDTEAFF
TRBV5-1	TRBJ1-3	CASSRDRDSSGNTIYF
TRBV11-3	TRBJ2-1	CASSLGTVTYNEQFF
TRBV5-8	TRBJ1-5	CASSSGESSNQPQHF
TRBV11-3	TRBJ2-2	CASSLERTGELFF
TRBV5-1	TRBJ2-3	CASSLEISGGSDTQYF
TRBV5-6	TRBJ2-3	CASTGLAVTDTQYF
TRBV11-3	TRBJ2-1	CASSLGVAGEDYNEQFF
TRBV19	TRBJ1-1	CASRNRVNTEAFF
TRBV21-1	TRBJ2-7	CASSNKRASGYEQYF
TRBV4-1	TRBJ2-7	CASSQERAPSYEQYF
TRBV25-1	TRBJ1-4	CASSEITGTPLETLFF
TRBV7-2	TRBJ1-2	CASSPRDRAGYTF
TRBV18	TRBJ1-5	CASSPIRNQPQHF
TRBV11-3	TRBJ2-7	CASSLLSRNYEQYF
TRBV7-8	TRBJ1-2	CASSLEQGGGYGYTF
TRBV6-1	TRBJ1-1	CASSARQEVTTEAFF
TRBV5-1	TRBJ2-3	CASSLGLAGFTDTQYF
TRBV6-5	TRBJ2-1	CASSPGQYNEQFF
TRBV7-8	TRBJ2-7	CASSLDRAYEQYF